A selection of T cell receptor beta chains follows, all from one sample in a study of cytomegalovirus exposure and HLA in healthy donors. Assay used: immunoSEQ multiplex PCR; TCRdb lists only in-frame clones, some missing. The top ten clones hold 0.63% of a sample with tens of thousands of clones, less than 95% of them seen once. The sample comprised PBMCs. These receptors were collected from a young woman in good health and CMV-seronegative. Each CDR3 is given with its conserved first and last residue. A D gene is named only where the DNA matches it firmly. Rows give clone size only sometimes, using once, few, many, or a class for an expanded clone.

J | V | size | D | DNA | CDR3
TRBJ2-7 | TRBV28 | . | TRBD1 | TGTGCCAGCATAGTTCAGGGGGCGGCCAACGAGCAGTACTTC | CASIVQGAANEQYF
TRBJ1-3 | TRBV5-1 | few | . | TGCGCCAGCAGCTTACAGACGGTCGCCGGAAACACCATATATTTT | CASSLQTVAGNTIYF
TRBJ1-1 | TRBV7-3 | . | . | TGTGCCAGCAGCTTTGTCGGGATTTCTGAAGCTTTCTTT | CASSFVGISEAFF
TRBJ2-2 | TRBV2 | . | . | TGTGCCAGCAGTGCTTCCAGGGGGGTAGGCACCGGGGAGCTGTTTTTT | CASSASRGVGTGELFF
TRBJ1-5 | TRBV9 | . | . | TGTGCCAGCAGCGTAGAATATGAGGCGCCCCAGCATTTT | CASSVEYEAPQHF
TRBJ2-7 | TRBV27 | few | . | TGTGCCCGGAGGGTCCGCGAGCAGTACTTC | CARRVREQYF
TRBJ1-2 | TRBV9 | once | . | TGTGCCAGCAGCGTACCCCCCGACGCGGAGGGCTACACCTTC | CASSVPPDAEGYTF
TRBJ1-4 | TRBV5-1 | . | . | TGCGCCAGCAGCTTGTTAGACATAACTAATGAAAAACTGTTTTTT | CASSLLDITNEKLFF
TRBJ2-5 | TRBV5-1 | . | . | TGCGCCAGCAGCCCCCCGGCTAGCGTAGAGACCCAGTACTTC | CASSPPASVETQYF
TRBJ1-5 | TRBV19 | . | TRBD1 | TGTGCCAGTAGTATAGGGGGCAGGGGGGTTCAGCCCCAGCATTTT | CASSIGGRGVQPQHF
TRBJ2-7 | TRBV7-2 | . | . | TGTGCCAGCAGCCCGGGACTTTCTAACGAGCAGTACTTC | CASSPGLSNEQYF
TRBJ2-5 | TRBV2 | . | . | TGTGCCAGCAGTGAATGGAAGGCGACGGGAGAGACCCAGTACTTC | CASSEWKATGETQYF
TRBJ1-6 | TRBV2 | . | . | TGTGCCAGCAGTGTCGGGCAGGGCTACAATTCACCCCTCCACTTT | CASSVGQGYNSPLHF
TRBJ1-6 | TRBV2 | . | TRBD1 | TGTGCCAGCAGACCCGGGACAGGGGGCGTTATGAATTCACCCCTCCACTTT | CASRPGTGGVMNSPLHF
TRBJ2-7 | TRBV27 | . | . | TGTGCCAGCAGTTTATCGGGGTTGGGGGCCGCCTACGAGCAGTACTTC | CASSLSGLGAAYEQYF
TRBJ1-1 | TRBV19 | . | . | TGTGCCAGTAGTATTTTTTGGGGTAGGGGAACTGAAGCTTTCTTT | CASSIFWGRGTEAFF
TRBJ2-7 | TRBV27 | . | . | TGTGCCAGCAGTTGGAGGGGCAGAGACTACGAGCAGTACTTC | CASSWRGRDYEQYF
TRBJ1-2 | TRBV28 | . | . | TGTGCCAGCAGTTCGGGAACAGGGATGAGGGGCTACACCTTC | CASSSGTGMRGYTF
TRBJ2-7 | TRBV15 | once | TRBD1 | TGTGCCACCAGCAGCCTACTGACAGGGGGCGGCGAGCAGTACTTC | CATSSLLTGGGEQYF
TRBJ1-5 | TRBV2 | . | . | TGTGCCAGCAGTGAAGGGGAGGGAAGGCATCAGCCCCAGCATTTT | CASSEGEGRHQPQHF
TRBJ1-2 | TRBV27 | few | . | TGTGCCAGCAGTTTCCTACCCACAGGATTCTATGGCTACACCTTC | CASSFLPTGFYGYTF
TRBJ2-1 | TRBV7-8 | . | TRBD2 | TGTGCCAGCAGCTTAGGGACTAGCGGGGGTAATGAGCAGTTCTTC | CASSLGTSGGNEQFF
TRBJ2-7 | TRBV18 | . | . | TGTGCCAGCTCACTAACGCGGGACGGGGCCTACGAGCAGTACTTC | CASSLTRDGAYEQYF
TRBJ2-5 | TRBV9 | . | TRBD1 | TGTGCCAGCAGCCCACCGGACAGGTCTTTTCAAGAGACCCAGTACTTC | CASSPPDRSFQETQYF
TRBJ1-3 | TRBV7-2 | . | . | TGTGCCAGCAGCTTAGATGTGACTGGCACCATATATTTT | CASSLDVTGTIYF
TRBJ1-2 | TRBV6-5 | . | . | TGTGCCAGCAGTCCCCCGGGGAATGGCTATGGCTACACCTTC | CASSPPGNGYGYTF
TRBJ1-1 | TRBV7-3 | . | TRBD1 | TGTGCCAGCAGCCTACAGGGGCGGACTGAAGCTTTCTTT | CASSLQGRTEAFF
TRBJ2-2 | TRBV10-3 | . | . | TGTGCCATATCAAGCGGCGGGGAGCTGTTTTTT | CAISSGGELFF
TRBJ2-3 | TRBV15 | few | TRBD2 | TGTGCCACCAGCGGATTAGCGGGGGGGCCAGATACGCAGTATTTT | CATSGLAGGPDTQYF
TRBJ1-2 | TRBV6-5 | . | TRBD1 | TGTGCCAGCAGTACAGGGGGCGATGGCTACACCTTC | CASSTGGDGYTF
TRBJ2-7 | TRBV10-2 | . | . | TGCGCCAGCACCCTGAGTACCTCCTACGAGCAGTACTTC | CASTLSTSYEQYF
TRBJ1-5 | TRBV4-3 | . | . | TGCGCCAGCAGCCTCGACGGGTCCCAGCCCCAGCATTTT | CASSLDGSQPQHF